The 14 T cell receptor beta chains below come from one sample, sequenced in a study of blood T cell repertoires in COVID-19. Data came from immunoSEQ multiplex PCR; TCRdb stores just in-frame clones and leaves some out. The table lists roughly 280,000 clones, around nine tenths of them singletons. Material for sequencing was PBMCs or T cells enriched from blood (not recorded which). The receptors were sampled from a woman in her sixties who had recovered from COVID-19.

The chain joins TRBV5-1 to TRBJ1-2; unclear D gene. The CDR3 has 16 amino acids. The germline V gene has CDR1 SGHRS and CDR2 YFSETQ. V lost 0 bases to trimming and J lost 0 bases, with 12 bases between them. The CDR3 loop is CASSLAGQQANYGYTF. The CDR3, as DNA: TGCGCCAGCAGCTTGGCTGGGCAGCAAGCTAACTATGGCTACACCTTC.

The V call is TRBV5-5, the J call TRBJ2-5; TRBD1 matches at 8 bases. This CDR3 contains 16 residues. CDR1 SGHKS and CDR2 YYEKEE come from the germline V gene (reference sequence). V was pared by 0 bases and J by 2 bases, with 6 bases of the junction left unmatched. The CDR3 DNA follows: TGTGCCAGCAGCTTGGCCGGGACAGGTTTTCAAGAGACCCAGTACTTC. Its protein is CASSLAGTGFQETQYF. The full variable domain, in which reference TRBV5-5 and TRBJ2-5 provide the parts outside the CDR3, is DAGVTQSPTHLIKTRGQQVTLRCSPISGHKSVSWYQQVLGQGPQFIFQYYEKEERGRGNFPDRFSARQFPNYSSELNVNALLLGDSALYLCASSLAGTGFQETQYFGPGTRLLVL.

This chain connects TRBV19 to TRBJ2-1; D gene uncertain. V shed 5 bases and J shed 0 bases, with 11 bases lying between them. Germline lookup yields CDR1 LNHDA and CDR2 SQIVND (reference sequence). CDR3 length: 15 amino acids. The CDR3 DNA sequence: TGTGCCAGTAGTGAGGCCGGCCGCTCCTACAATGAGCAGTTCTTC. Its protein is CASSEAGRSYNEQFF.

This chain links TRBV19 with TRBJ2-1; D is ambiguous. CDR3 length: 12 residues. Germline loops: CDR1 LNHDA, CDR2 SQIVND (reference sequence). Trimming pared 6 bases from V and 3 bases from J, leaving 6 bases between. The CDR3 spells CASRNFYNEQFF. DNA for the CDR3: TGTGCCAGTAGAAACTTCTACAATGAGCAGTTCTTC.

The chain uses TRBV7-9 and TRBJ2-3; 10 bases fit TRBD1. Losses at the gene ends were 0 bases for V and 6 bases for J; bases not matched to a gene: 6. The CDR3 has 16 amino acids. The V gene's germline CDR1 is SEHNR and CDR2 FQNEAQ (reference sequence). The CDR3 region is CASSLAGTGAQDTQYF. CDR3 nucleotide sequence: TGTGCCAGCAGCTTAGCTGGGACAGGGGCACAGGATACGCAGTATTTT.

The rearrangement joins TRBV6-5 to TRBJ1-1, with unresolved D. V lost 5 bases to trimming and J lost 1 base, with 11 bases between them. This CDR3 has 14 residues. Germline-derived CDR1 and CDR2 are MNHEY and SVGAGI. DNA for the CDR3: TGTGCCAGCAGTCATATTTGGCAGAACACTGAAGCTTTCTTT. As protein: CASSHIWQNTEAFF.

The V and J genes are TRBV4-1 and TRBJ2-3; a possible D gene is TRBD2 (6 bases). V lost 0 bases to trimming and J lost 6 bases, with 10 bases between them. CDR3 size: 14 residues. Germline values: CDR1 MGHRA, CDR2 YSYEKL. CDR3 protein: CASSQEGGLDTQYF. Written as DNA, the CDR3 is TGCGCCAGCAGCCAAGAAGGAGGGTTGGATACGCAGTATTTT.

This clone was detected a few times. The chain couples TRBV28 to TRBJ1-2; D gene uncertain. Germline V gene lookup returns CDR1 MDHEN and CDR2 SYDVKM. The CDR3 has 11 amino acids. The CDR3 here is CGIMENYGYTF. CDR3 coding DNA: TGTGGAATCATGGAGAACTATGGCTACACCTTC.

The genes are TRBV6-5 and TRBJ2-7, with 7 bases identical to TRBD1. This CDR3 is built from 14 residues. V shed 5 bases, J shed 1 base, and the junction held 5 bases outside the gene matches. Germline V CDR1 and CDR2: MNHEY, SVGAGI. This chain's CDR3 is CASSPQQGSYEQYF. In DNA, the CDR3 is TGTGCCAGCAGTCCCCAACAGGGGTCCTACGAGCAGTACTTC.

CDR3 bases: TGTGCCAGCAGTTCCGCCGGGACTTCCCCCGCGCACGAGCAGTACTTC. Translating it yields CASSSAGTSPAHEQYF. The chain employs TRBV27 and TRBJ2-7, with D maybe TRBD2 (6 bases). V lost 4 bases and J 5 bases, leaving 21 bases between the germline ends. Germline V gene sequence: CDR1 MNHEY, CDR2 SMNVEV (reference sequence). The CDR3 consists of 16 residues.

V and J are TRBV5-1 and TRBJ2-5, with D possibly being TRBD1 (6 bases). Germline CDR1 reads SGHRS; CDR2 reads YFSETQ. This CDR3 region has 14 residues. Trimming shortened V by 4 bases and J by 3 bases, and 13 bases separated the two germline ends. In DNA, the CDR3 is TGCGCCAGCAGCGCCGGGACACTAAAAGAGACCCAGTACTTC. This codes for CASSAGTLKETQYF.

The chain links TRBV7-8 to TRBJ2-3; no clear D. This CDR3 comprises 14 residues. V lost 1 base, J lost 1 base, and 6 bases lay in between. Germline CDR1 and CDR2: SGHVS and FQNEAQ. CDR3 region: CASSLDQGTDTQYF. In nucleotides, the CDR3 is TGTGCCAGCAGCTTAGACCAGGGCACAGATACGCAGTATTTT.

V is TRBV5-1 and J is TRBJ1-4; 7 positions agree with TRBD1. With V trimmed by 4 bases and J by 10 bases, 7 bases remained unmatched. The CDR3 totals 13 residues. Germline V lookup: CDR1 SGHRS, CDR2 YFSETQ. The CDR3 here is CASSPGTDGKLFF. CDR3 sequence (DNA): TGCGCCAGCAGCCCCGGGACAGATGGAAAACTGTTTTTT.

The J gene is TRBJ2-1, the V gene TRBV9; 11 nucleotides align to TRBD2. The J segment lost 5 bases and the V segment lost 2 bases, leaving 3 bases of the junction unmatched. The CDR3 totals 15 residues. The germline V gene encodes CDR1 SGDLS and CDR2 YYNGEE. This chain's CDR3 is CASSVSGRVDNEQFF. DNA for the CDR3: TGTGCCAGCAGCGTTAGCGGGAGGGTCGACAATGAGCAGTTCTTC. The whole variable domain, remainder taken from reference TRBV9 and TRBJ2-1, is DSGVTQTPKHLITATGQRVTLRCSPRSGDLSVYWYQQSLDQGLQFLIQYYNGEERAKGNILERFSAQQFPDLHSELNLSSLELGDSALYFCASSVSGRVDNEQFFGPGTRLTVL.